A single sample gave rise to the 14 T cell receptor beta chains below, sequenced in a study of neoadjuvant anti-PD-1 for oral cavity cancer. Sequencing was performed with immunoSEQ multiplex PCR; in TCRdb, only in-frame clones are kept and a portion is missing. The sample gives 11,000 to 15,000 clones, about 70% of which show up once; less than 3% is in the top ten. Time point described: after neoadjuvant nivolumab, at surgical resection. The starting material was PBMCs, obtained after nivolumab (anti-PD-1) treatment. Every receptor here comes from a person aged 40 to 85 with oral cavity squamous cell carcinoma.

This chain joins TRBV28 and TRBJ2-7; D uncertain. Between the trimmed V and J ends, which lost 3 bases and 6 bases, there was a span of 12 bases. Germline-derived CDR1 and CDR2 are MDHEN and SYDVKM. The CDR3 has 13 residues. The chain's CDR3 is CASSLLTVGEQYF. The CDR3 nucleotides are TGTGCCAGCAGTTTGTTAACAGTCGGCGAGCAGTACTTC.

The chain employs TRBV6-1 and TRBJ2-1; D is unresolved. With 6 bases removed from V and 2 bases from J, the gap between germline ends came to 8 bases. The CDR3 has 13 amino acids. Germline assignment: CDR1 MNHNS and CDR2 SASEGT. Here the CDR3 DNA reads TGTGCCAGCAGCCCCCAGCCCTACAATGAGCAGTTCTTC. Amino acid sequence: CASSPQPYNEQFF.

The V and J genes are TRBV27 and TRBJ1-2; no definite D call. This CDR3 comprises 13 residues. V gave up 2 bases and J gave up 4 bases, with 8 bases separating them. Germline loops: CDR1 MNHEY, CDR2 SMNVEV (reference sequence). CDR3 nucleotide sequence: TGTGCCAGCAGTTTAAGCGGAATCTATGGCTACACCTTC. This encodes CASSLSGIYGYTF.

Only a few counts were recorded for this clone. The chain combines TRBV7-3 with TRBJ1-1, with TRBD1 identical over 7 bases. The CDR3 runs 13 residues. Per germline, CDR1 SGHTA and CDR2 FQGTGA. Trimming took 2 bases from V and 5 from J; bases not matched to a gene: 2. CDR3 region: CASSLQGDTEAFF. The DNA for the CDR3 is TGTGCCAGCAGCTTACAGGGGGATACTGAAGCTTTCTTT. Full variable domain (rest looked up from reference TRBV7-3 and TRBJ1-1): GAGVSQTPSNKVTEKGKYVELRCDPISGHTALYWYRQSLGQGPEFLIYFQGTGAADDSGLPNDRFFAVRPEGSVSTLKIQRTERGDSAVYLCASSLQGDTEAFFGQGTRLTVV.

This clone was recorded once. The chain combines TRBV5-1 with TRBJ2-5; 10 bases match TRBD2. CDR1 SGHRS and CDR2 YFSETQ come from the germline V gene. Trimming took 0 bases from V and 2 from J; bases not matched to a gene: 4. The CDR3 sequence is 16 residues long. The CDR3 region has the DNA TGCGCCAGCAGCTTGGGGCTAGCGGGAGATCAAGAGACCCAGTACTTC. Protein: CASSLGLAGDQETQYF. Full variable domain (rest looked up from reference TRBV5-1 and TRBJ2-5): KAGVTQTPRYLIKTRGQQVTLSCSPISGHRSVSWYQQTPGQGLQFLFEYFSETQRNKGNFPGRFSGRQFSNSRSEMNVSTLELGDSALYLCASSLGLAGDQETQYFGPGTRLLVL.

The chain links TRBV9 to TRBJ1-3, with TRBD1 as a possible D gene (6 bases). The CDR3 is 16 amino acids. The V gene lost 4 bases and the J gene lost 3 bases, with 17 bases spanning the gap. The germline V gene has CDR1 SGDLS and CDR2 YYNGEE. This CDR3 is CASSQSRGAIGNTIYF. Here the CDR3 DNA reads TGTGCCAGCAGCCAAAGCCGGGGGGCCATTGGAAACACCATATATTTT.

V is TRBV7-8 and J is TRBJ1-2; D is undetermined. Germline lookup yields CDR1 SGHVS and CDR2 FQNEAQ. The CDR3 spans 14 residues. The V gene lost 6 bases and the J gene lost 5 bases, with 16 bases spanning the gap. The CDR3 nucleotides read TGTGCCAGCAGGGGCGAGTACTCCTCTTATGGCTACACCTTC. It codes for CASRGEYSSYGYTF. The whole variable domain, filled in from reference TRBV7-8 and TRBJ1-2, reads GAGVSQSPRYKVAKRGQDVALRCDPISGHVSLFWYQQALGQGPEFLTYFQNEAQLDKSGLPSDRFFAERPEGSVSTLKIQRTQQEDSAVYLCASRGEYSSYGYTFGSGTRLTVV.

CDR3 sequence: CASKPTGGVETQYF. In DNA, the CDR3 is TGTGCCAGCAAACCTACAGGGGGGGTAGAGACCCAGTACTTC. The genes are TRBV2 and TRBJ2-5; possible D gene TRBD1, 8 bases. Germline V gives CDR1 SNHLY, CDR2 FYNNEI. The ends were cut back, 7 bases at V and 4 bases at J, with 16 bases in the middle. This CDR3 is built from 14 residues.

In nucleotides, the CDR3 is TGTGCCAGCAGCCAGGGACAAGAGCAGTTCTTC. Encoded protein: CASSQGQEQFF. V is TRBV6-5 and J is TRBJ2-1; maybe TRBD1 (6 bases). The germline V gene encodes CDR1 MNHEY and CDR2 SVGAGI. The CDR3 runs 11 residues. V was clipped by 6 bases and J by 10 bases, with 10 bases between them.

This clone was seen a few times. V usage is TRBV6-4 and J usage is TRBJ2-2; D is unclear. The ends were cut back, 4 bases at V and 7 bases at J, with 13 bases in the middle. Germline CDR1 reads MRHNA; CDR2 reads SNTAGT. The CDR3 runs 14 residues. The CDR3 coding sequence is TGTGCCAGCAGTGCGGGTTCGGGCTTCGGGGAGCTGTTTTTT. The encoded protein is CASSAGSGFGELFF.

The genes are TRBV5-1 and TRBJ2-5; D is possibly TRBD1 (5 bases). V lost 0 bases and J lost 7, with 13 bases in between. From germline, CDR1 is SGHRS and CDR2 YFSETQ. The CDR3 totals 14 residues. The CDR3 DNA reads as TGCGCCAGCAGCTTGGGTGGTCAGCAGGGGACCCAGTACTTC. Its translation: CASSLGGQQGTQYF.

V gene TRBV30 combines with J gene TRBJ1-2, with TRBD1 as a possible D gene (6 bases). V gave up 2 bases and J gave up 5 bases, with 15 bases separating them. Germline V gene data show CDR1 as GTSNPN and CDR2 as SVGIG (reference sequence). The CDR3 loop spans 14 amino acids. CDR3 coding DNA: TGTGCCTGGAGTCGAGAGGGGGGCCGTTATGGCTACACCTTC. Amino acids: CAWSREGGRYGYTF.

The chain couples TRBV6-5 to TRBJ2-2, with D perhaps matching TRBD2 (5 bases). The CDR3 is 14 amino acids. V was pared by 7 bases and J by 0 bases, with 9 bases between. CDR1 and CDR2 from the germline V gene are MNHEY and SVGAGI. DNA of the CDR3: TGTGCCAGCAACTACGGGACGAACACCGGGGAGCTGTTTTTT. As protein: CASNYGTNTGELFF.

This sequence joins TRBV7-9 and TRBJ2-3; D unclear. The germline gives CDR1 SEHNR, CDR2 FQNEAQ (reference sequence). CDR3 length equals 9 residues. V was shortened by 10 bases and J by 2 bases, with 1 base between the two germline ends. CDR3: CATTDTQYF. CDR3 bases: TGTGCCACCACAGATACGCAGTATTTT.